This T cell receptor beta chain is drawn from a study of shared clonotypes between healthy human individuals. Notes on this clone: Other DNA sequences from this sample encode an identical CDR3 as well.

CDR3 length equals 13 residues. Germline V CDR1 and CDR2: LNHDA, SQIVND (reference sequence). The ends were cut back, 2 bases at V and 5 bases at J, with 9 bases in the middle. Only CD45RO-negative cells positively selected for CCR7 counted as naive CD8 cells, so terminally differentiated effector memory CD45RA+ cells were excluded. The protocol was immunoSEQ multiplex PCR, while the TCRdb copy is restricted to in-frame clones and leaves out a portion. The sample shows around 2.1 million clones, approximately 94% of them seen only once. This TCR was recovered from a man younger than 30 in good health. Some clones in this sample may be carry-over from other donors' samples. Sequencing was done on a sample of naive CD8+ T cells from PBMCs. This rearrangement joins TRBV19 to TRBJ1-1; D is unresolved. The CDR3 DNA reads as TGTGCCAGTAGTATATTCGCAGAAACTGAAGCTTTCTTT. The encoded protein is CASSIFAETEAFF.